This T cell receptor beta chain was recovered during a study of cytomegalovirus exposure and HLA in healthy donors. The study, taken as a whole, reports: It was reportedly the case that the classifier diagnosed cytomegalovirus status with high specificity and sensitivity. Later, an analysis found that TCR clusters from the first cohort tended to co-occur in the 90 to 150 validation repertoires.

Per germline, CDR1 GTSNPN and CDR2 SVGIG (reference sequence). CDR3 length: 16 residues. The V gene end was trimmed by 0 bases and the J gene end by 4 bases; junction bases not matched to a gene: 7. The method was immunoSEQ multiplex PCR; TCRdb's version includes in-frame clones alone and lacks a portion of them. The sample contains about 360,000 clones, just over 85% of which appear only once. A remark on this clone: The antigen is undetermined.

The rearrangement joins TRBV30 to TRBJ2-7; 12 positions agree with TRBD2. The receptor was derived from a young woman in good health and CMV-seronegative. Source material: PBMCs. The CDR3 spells CAWSVKLAGGRYEQYF. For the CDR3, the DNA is TGTGCCTGGAGTGTAAAACTAGCGGGGGGTAGGTACGAGCAGTACTTC.